This entry is about one T cell receptor beta chain. Its antigen has not been determined. No much larger clone exists at a distance of one base, and base qualities are not known. The data are from a study of OX40 agonist ivuxolimab in advanced cancers. Study-wide context: Ivuxolimab, which targeted the costimulatory receptor OX40 (CD134), was an agonistic, fully human IgG2 monoclonal antibody. Intravenous ivuxolimab was administered to patients every 2 weeks at six dose levels: 0.01, 0.1, 0.3, 1.5, 3 and 10 mg/kg. Among the 50 to 55 dose-escalation patients, approximately 20 had hepatocellular carcinoma, about 15 melanoma, 9 renal cell carcinoma and 9 head and neck cancer. In the dose-escalation cohort, around four fifths of patients were male, and the mean age was 60 years with a range of about 20 to 90. Patients were allowed to have had prior anti-PD-1, anti-PD-L1 or anti-CTLA-4 therapy, and approximately 41% of the dose-escalation patients had previously received checkpoint inhibitors. Partial responses occurred in three dose-escalation patients, of whom one had hepatocellular carcinoma and two had cutaneous melanoma. Peripheral TCRbeta sequencing was intended to test whether TCR sequence diversity was altered and clonal T-cell expansion was caused by ivuxolimab. The paper describes the monotherapy dose-escalation part (N = 52 patients) of the phase I trial of ivuxolimab. The paper's findings and limits, for the study overall: After ivuxolimab, CD8+ T cells had more expanded clones than CD4+ T cells on average. Low levels of normalized T-cell clonal expansion were also shown by some nonresponding patients. At doses of 0.1 to 3.0 mg/kg, clonal expansion of both CD4+ and CD8+ blood T cells was observed from baseline to week 6. In partial responders in the 0.1-3.0 mg/kg groups, normalized peripheral clonal expansion was found to be among the lowest, especially among CD8+ T cells. The antigen specificity of the peripheral T cells that underwent clonal expansion was not determined.

The trial excluded patients who had a history of autoimmune disease or were on systemic immunosuppression. Peripheral blood for TCR sequencing was drawn from every dose cohort at baseline, at cycle 4 day 1 and at cycle 7 day 1. Samples were obtained from an open-label, multicenter, first-in-human phase I dose-escalation trial of ivuxolimab. Adults with locally advanced or metastatic melanoma, renal cell, hepatocellular, or head and neck squamous cell carcinoma were enrolled in the trial. Before TCR sequencing, CD4+ T cells and CD8+ T cells from peripheral blood were sorted into separate populations. Genomic DNA was extracted from sorted cells for sequencing of the TCRbeta CDR3 region. TCRbeta CDR3 regions were sequenced using the immunoSEQ Assay. Imported from immuneACCESS, the table was reduced by TCRdb to in-frame sequences with V and J called. These copies leave out some clones; in studies compared against another copy, an unresolved V gene accounts for under half, and the cause of the remainder is not known. This sample has about 79,000 clones in its table, and 70% to 85% of those were observed once. Under 4% of the sample rests with the top ten.

From its cysteine to its phenylalanine, the CDR3 spans 16 amino acids. Solely the CDR3 DNA is kept, with 48 bases framed from the first base. The sequences come from CD4+ or CD8+ T cells sorted from blood, collected in a trial of the OX40 agonist ivuxolimab. This clonotype was obtained from an adult with an advanced solid tumor such as melanoma, head and neck, liver or kidney cancer. Recombination connected TRBV12-1 to TRBJ2-7; TRBD2, the table's D call, was not compared with the DNA. TRBV12-1 represents a pseudogene. CDR3 region: CASSFFLAGVPYEQYF. Read as DNA, the sequence is TGTGCCAGCAGCTTTTTCCTAGCGGGAGTACCCTACGAGCAGTACTTC.